A selection of T cell receptor beta chains follows, all from one sample in a study of blood T cell repertoires in COVID-19. Assay: immunoSEQ multiplex PCR; the TCRdb copy retains only in-frame clones and omits some. The table shows 200,000 to 250,000 clones, with around nine tenths occurring only once. Sequencing used peripheral blood. These receptors all stem from a man in his 60s who had recovered from COVID-19. CDR3s include the opening cysteine and the closing phenylalanine or tryptophan. The order of the fields is CDR3 length, clone size, V gene, J gene, CDR3 protein. Size is stated for part of the rows, as once, few or many counts, or as a class when the clone is expanded.

14	-	TRBV5-1	TRBJ1-4	CASSTGQGEEKLFF
13	few	TRBV29-1	TRBJ1-2	CSSRTGGYNGYTF
16	few	TRBV5-1	TRBJ2-7	CASSFNRGPAVLEQYF
15	-	TRBV11-3	TRBJ2-1	CASSLGLAGVNEQFF
13	-	TRBV7-6	TRBJ2-7	CASSPQGTYEQYF
14	-	TRBV5-1	TRBJ1-4	CASSESSTNEKLFF
16	-	TRBV4-1	TRBJ2-2	CASSLRTGGATGELFF
16	-	TRBV5-6	TRBJ2-7	CASSLAGGGGFYEQYF
13	few	TRBV25-1	TRBJ2-1	CASSQGGTNEQFF
13	-	TRBV11-2	TRBJ2-2	CASSLALTGELFF
13	-	TRBV5-1	TRBJ1-2	CASSHPEGNGYTF
17	-	TRBV3-1/TRBV3-2	TRBJ1-3	CASSRGQGVSSGNTIYF
15	-	TRBV9	TRBJ1-5	CASSSGTGVSQPQHF
15	-	TRBV5-1	TRBJ1-1	CASSLGVGAGTEAFF
13	-	TRBV7-3	TRBJ2-3	CASSPPGTDTQYF
9	-	TRBV29-1	TRBJ1-1	CSVGGGAFF
14	-	TRBV6-1	TRBJ2-1	CASSEGSDYNEQFF
15	-	TRBV4-2	TRBJ1-2	CASSPTDSTNYGYTF
17	-	TRBV28	TRBJ2-3	CASSLQGLAGDIDTQYF
16	-	TRBV2	TRBJ2-7	CASRRPGQGSSYEQYF
16	few	TRBV4-3	TRBJ2-7	CASSQDASGGTREQYF
17	-	TRBV5-1	TRBJ2-1	CASSSKPGQGFGYEQFF
14	-	TRBV6-5	TRBJ1-2	CASSQQGSGDGYTF
16	-	TRBV9	TRBJ1-1	CASSPTGGGGNTEAFF
14	-	TRBV28	TRBJ2-7	CASSGAGKPYEQYF
16	-	TRBV30	TRBJ1-1	CAWSVSGKGGNTEAFF
12	-	TRBV19	TRBJ2-2	CAVGQYTGELFF
14	-	TRBV7-2	TRBJ2-7	CASSIGQGSYEQYF
13	-	TRBV6-5	TRBJ1-1	CASQTGPGTEAFF
16	-	TRBV9	TRBJ1-3	CASSVDSGGPGNTIYF
17	-	TRBV19	TRBJ1-1	CASSIGQGASGNTEAFF
17	-	TRBV27	TRBJ1-6	CASSSKTGSSYNSPLHF
15	-	TRBV27	TRBJ2-7	CASSSLAGGPGEQYF
14	few	TRBV6-5	TRBJ2-3	CASSPTGVIDTQYF
16	-	TRBV5-8	TRBJ1-1	CASSGGWKALNTEAFF
14	-	TRBV11-1	TRBJ2-2	CASSRDRVIGELFF
17	-	TRBV19	TRBJ2-3	CASSPISSGRDTDTQYF
13	-	TRBV25-1	TRBJ1-2	CASSESGNYGYTF
14	once	TRBV10-3	TRBJ1-1	CAITEGQLNTEAFF
14	-	TRBV3-1/TRBV3-2	TRBJ2-2	CASSQLEGVGELFF
14	-	TRBV6-5	TRBJ1-5	CASRYTVSHQPQHF
15	many	TRBV27	TRBJ1-5	CASRHRDRRDQPQHF
16	-	TRBV19	TRBJ1-5	CASRQQGVGSNQPQHF
14	few	TRBV6-5	TRBJ2-3	CASMRTSTADTQYF
15	-	TRBV27	TRBJ2-1	CASSFSWQGGNEQFF
14	few	TRBV11-2	TRBJ1-3	CASSHISSGNTIYF
15	few	TRBV10-3	TRBJ1-1	CAIRGTGGINTEAFF
17	-	TRBV7-7	TRBJ2-1	CASSPFSGGSSYNEQFF
16	once	TRBV18	TRBJ2-7	CASSPGLAGGRYEQYF